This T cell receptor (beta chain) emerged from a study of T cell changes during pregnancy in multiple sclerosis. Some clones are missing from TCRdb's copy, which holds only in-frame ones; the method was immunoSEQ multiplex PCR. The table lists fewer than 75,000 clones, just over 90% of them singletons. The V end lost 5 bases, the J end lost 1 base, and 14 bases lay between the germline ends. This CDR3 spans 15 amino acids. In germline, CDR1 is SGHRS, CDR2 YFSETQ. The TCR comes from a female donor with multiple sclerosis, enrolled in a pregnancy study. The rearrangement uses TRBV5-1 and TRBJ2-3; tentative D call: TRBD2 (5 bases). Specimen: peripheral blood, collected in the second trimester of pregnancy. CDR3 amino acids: CASREGLVGTDTQYF. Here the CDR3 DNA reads TGCGCCAGCAGAGAGGGTTTGGTGGGCACAGATACGCAGTATTTT.